Listed below are T cell receptor beta chains from one sample, sequenced in a study of cytomegalovirus exposure and HLA in healthy donors. This table comes from immunoSEQ multiplex PCR, and its TCRdb copy is limited to in-frame clones, with some not included. The data show roughly 160,000 clones, 70% to 80% seen once. Sequences were obtained from PBMCs. The source is a man aged 50 or older in good health and CMV-seropositive. Each CDR3 is given with its conserved first and last residue. Rows give clone size only sometimes, using once, few, many, or a class for an expanded clone.

>TRBV28|NA|TRBJ1-2
CASSSVGRGTSNYGYTF
>TRBV20-1|once|TRBJ2-7
CSARRSYEQYF
>TRBV29-1|once|TRBJ1-1
CSVYGGFTEAFF
>TRBV7-7|NA|TRBJ2-5
CASSEGQQETQYF
>TRBV27|once|TRBJ1-3
CASSRGRGNTIYF
>TRBV19|NA|TRBJ2-7
CASNRAPSYEQYF
>TRBV14|NA|TRBJ1-4
CASSQLQMSNEKLFF
>TRBV5-6|NA|TRBJ2-1
CASSLGRLAGEDNEQFF
>TRBV2|NA|TRBJ1-6
CASREGLGNSPLHF
>TRBV28|NA|TRBJ2-5
CASRGRRERSGGPQETQYF
>TRBV29-1|NA|TRBJ2-7
CSVSRQGGYEQYF
>TRBV5-1|once|TRBJ1-6
CASSLLPTGTGVSPLHF
>TRBV6-1|NA|TRBJ1-6
CASSDRGTDGSPLHF
>TRBV2|NA|NA
CASRPFSGGHDEQYF
>TRBV4-3|NA|TRBJ2-1
CASSPRTGVWEQFF
>TRBV7-9|once|TRBJ1-4
CASSTAAGTGMGYEKLFF
>TRBV6-4|NA|TRBJ2-5
CASSDSSGGYQETQYF
>TRBV5-4|few|TRBJ2-5
CASSTSGGAGETQYF
>TRBV6-6|NA|TRBJ1-1
CASSLTGTEAFF
>TRBV7-8|NA|TRBJ2-7
CASSPLAGQGGYEQYF
>TRBV4-3|NA|TRBJ2-7
CASSQDAAGGQEQYF
>TRBV10-2|NA|TRBJ2-2
CASSGGTGNTGELFF
>TRBV4-1|once|TRBJ1-1
CASSQNRGGMNTEAFF
>TRBV5-1|NA|TRBJ1-1
CASSSQVPGNTEAFF
>TRBV28|NA|TRBJ2-5
CASSLLVELYGVGGLETQYF
>TRBV18|few|TRBJ2-7
CASSPTVSYEQYF
>TRBV4-1|NA|TRBJ2-7
CASSRSGTGVEQYF
>TRBV12-2|NA|TRBJ1-6
CASRPFKQGPYNSPLHF
>TRBV5-1|NA|TRBJ2-5
CASSSGTGEETQYF
>TRBV4-3|NA|TRBJ2-2
CASSQGTANTGELFF
>TRBV7-3|NA|TRBJ2-3
CASSRAGGVPDTQYF
>TRBV29-1|NA|TRBJ2-5
CSVIWGGTWTQYF
>TRBV27|NA|TRBJ1-5
CASSSIRNQPQHF
>TRBV30|NA|TRBJ1-3
CAWSGGLSSGNTIYF
>TRBV7-9|NA|TRBJ1-1
CASSWGQGGTEAFF
>TRBV30|once|TRBJ1-2
CAWETGGYGYTF
>TRBV15|NA|TRBJ2-2
CATSRDYLAGGNTGELFF
>TRBV10-3|once|TRBJ2-5
CAISESPGETQYF
>TRBV2|NA|TRBJ2-5
CASIRGTRETQYF
>TRBV5-1|NA|TRBJ1-1
CASSPRGTNTEAFF
>TRBV7-9|NA|TRBJ1-4
CASSALDRGNEKLFF
>TRBV7-8|NA|TRBJ2-1
CASSRSPFTSSYNEQFF
>TRBV19|NA|TRBJ1-5
CASSKGTARNQPQHF
>TRBV4-3|NA|TRBJ1-6
CASSTRGGNSYNSPLHF
>TRBV18|NA|TRBJ1-5
CASSQGTNQPQHF
>TRBV10-3|NA|TRBJ1-1
CAISAKGDYWEGAAEAFF
>TRBV10-3|NA|TRBJ2-1
CAIRGGGPGTSFNEQFF
>TRBV5-4|NA|TRBJ2-1
CASSLNSGGIREQFF
>TRBV6-5|NA|TRBJ2-5
CASKMGQGAETQYF
>TRBV5-5|NA|TRBJ1-6
CASSPGTGIRSYNSPLHF
>TRBV10-2|NA|TRBJ1-6
CASSSRESTMNSPLHF
>TRBV19|few|TRBJ2-6
CASSPDRAGANVLTF
>TRBV5-1|NA|TRBJ1-3
CASSPQINSGNTIYF
>TRBV7-2|few|TRBJ2-2
CASRRGLGANTGELFF
>TRBV5-6|NA|TRBJ2-1
CASRVNSGGESYNEQFF
>TRBV7-9|once|TRBJ1-2
CASSLEGTDDYGYTF
>TRBV5-4|NA|TRBJ2-7
CASSYKGASSYEQYF
>TRBV7-8|once|TRBJ1-1
CASSLGWPFATAGTEAFF
>TRBV5-1|NA|TRBJ1-4
CASSPTGQHEKLFF
>TRBV13|few|TRBJ2-5
CASSLGPGKETQYF